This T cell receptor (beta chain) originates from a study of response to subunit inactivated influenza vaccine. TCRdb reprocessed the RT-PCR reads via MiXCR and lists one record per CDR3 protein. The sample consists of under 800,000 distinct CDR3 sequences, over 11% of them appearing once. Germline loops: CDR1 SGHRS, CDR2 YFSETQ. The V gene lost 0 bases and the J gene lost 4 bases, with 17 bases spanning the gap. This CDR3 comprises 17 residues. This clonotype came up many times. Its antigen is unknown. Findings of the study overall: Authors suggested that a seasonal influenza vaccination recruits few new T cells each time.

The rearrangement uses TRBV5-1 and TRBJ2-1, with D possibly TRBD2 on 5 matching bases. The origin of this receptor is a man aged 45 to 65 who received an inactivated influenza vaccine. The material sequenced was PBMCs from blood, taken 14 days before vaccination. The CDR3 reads CASSLENFERLYNEQFF. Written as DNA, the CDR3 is TGCGCCAGCAGCTTGGAAAATTTTGAGCGGCTATACAATGAGCAGTTCTTC.